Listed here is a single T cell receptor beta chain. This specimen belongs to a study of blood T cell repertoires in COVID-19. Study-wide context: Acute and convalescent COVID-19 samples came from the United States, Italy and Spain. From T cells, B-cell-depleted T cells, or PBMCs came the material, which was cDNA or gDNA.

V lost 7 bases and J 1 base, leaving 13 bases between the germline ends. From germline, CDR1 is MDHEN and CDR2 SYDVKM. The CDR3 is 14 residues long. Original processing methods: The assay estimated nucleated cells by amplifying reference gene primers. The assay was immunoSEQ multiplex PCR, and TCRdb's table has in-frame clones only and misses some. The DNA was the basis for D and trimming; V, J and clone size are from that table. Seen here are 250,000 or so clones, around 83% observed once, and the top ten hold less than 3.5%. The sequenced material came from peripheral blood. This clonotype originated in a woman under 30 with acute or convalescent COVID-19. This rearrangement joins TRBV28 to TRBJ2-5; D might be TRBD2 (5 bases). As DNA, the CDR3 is TGTGCCAGCACCACCGGACTGCTCCAAGAGACCCAGTACTTC. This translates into CASTTGLLQETQYF.